These 27 T cell receptor beta chains were sequenced from one sample in a study of blood T cell repertoires in COVID-19. Only in-frame clones appear in the TCRdb table, and some are missing; sequencing was by immunoSEQ multiplex PCR. The sample carries about 54,000 clones, around 87% recorded once. The sequenced sample consisted of peripheral blood. The receptors originated from a man aged 50 to 59 with active COVID-19.

V is TRBV28 and J is TRBJ2-2; TRBD2 might be the D (6 bases). V gave up 4 bases and J gave up 8 bases, with 17 bases separating them. The CDR3 is made up of 15 amino acids. Germline assignment: CDR1 MDHEN and CDR2 SYDVKM. The CDR3 loop is CASSSTGGDRGELFF. The CDR3 DNA is TGTGCCAGCAGTTCCACCGGGGGTGACCGTGGGGAGCTGTTTTTT.

V is TRBV5-5 and J is TRBJ1-6; TRBD1 is a possible D gene (5 bases). The germline CDR1 and CDR2 sequences are SGHKS and YYEKEE (reference sequence). Trimming pared 4 bases from V and 9 bases from J, leaving 14 bases between. The CDR3 extends over 14 amino acids. Written as DNA, the CDR3 is TGTGCCAGCAGCCGGGCGGGGCCGAGTTCACCCCTCCACTTT. Its translation: CASSRAGPSSPLHF.

The genes are TRBV29-1 and TRBJ1-1; maybe TRBD1 (5 bases). The germline V and J ends were trimmed by 8 bases and 0 bases, with 16 bases remaining between them. The CDR3 spans 14 residues. Looked up from germline, CDR1 is SQVTM and CDR2 is ANQGSEA. The CDR3, as DNA: TGCAGCTCCCGGGGGACGGCCATGAACACTGAAGCTTTCTTT. Protein: CSSRGTAMNTEAFF.

This chain links TRBV27 with TRBJ1-4, with 7 bases fitting TRBD1. This CDR3 is built from 15 residues. Germline CDR1 MNHEY, CDR2 SMNVEV (reference sequence). J was trimmed by 4 bases and V by 6 bases; bases with no gene match: 8. The CDR3 DNA reads TGTGCCAGCAGCAATAACAGGGGACGTAATGAAAAACTGTTTTTT. Translated, it gives CASSNNRGRNEKLFF.

The chain recombines TRBV7-2 with TRBJ1-1, with D maybe TRBD1 (5 bases). The CDR3 length is 16 residues. In germline, CDR1 is SGHTA, CDR2 FQGNSA. Trimming stripped 2 bases from V and 5 bases from J, with 18 bases between. This CDR3 reads CASSLRRLGVWTEAFF. The CDR3 coding sequence is TGTGCCAGCAGCTTAAGGCGGTTAGGGGTGTGGACTGAAGCTTTCTTT.

The chain is built from TRBV4-2 and TRBJ2-1, with 9 bases fitting TRBD2. CDR1 LGHNA and CDR2 YNFKEQ come from the germline V gene. This CDR3 comprises 20 residues. V lost 0 bases and J lost 6; bases outside the gene matches: 18. Here the CDR3 reads CASSQDRTSGPNLPGNEQFF. In nucleotides, the CDR3 is TGTGCCAGCAGCCAAGATCGCACTAGCGGGCCTAACCTTCCGGGCAATGAGCAGTTCTTC.

This clone occurred once. The chain links TRBV12-5 to TRBJ2-3; TRBD1 aligns across 11 bases. The CDR3 sequence is 16 residues long. The germline V gene encodes CDR1 LGHNT and CDR2 FRNRAP. J was trimmed by 5 bases and V by 5 bases; bases with no gene match: 9. The CDR3 reads CASGPGQGAPEDTQYF. The DNA of the CDR3 is TGTGCTAGTGGTCCCGGACAGGGGGCGCCGGAAGATACGCAGTATTTT.

The chain employs TRBV2 and TRBJ2-5; 7 positions match TRBD1. Germline V CDR1 and CDR2: SNHLY, FYNNEI. This CDR3 contains 12 residues. V lost 6 bases to trimming and J lost 2 bases; unmatched junction nucleotides: 0. The CDR3 DNA follows: TGTGCCAGCAGGGACAGGCAAGAGACCCAGTACTTC. Translated: CASRDRQETQYF.

The chain links TRBV2 to TRBJ1-6; 7 bases align to TRBD1. Germline values: CDR1 SNHLY, CDR2 FYNNEI. The CDR3 has 14 residues. Unmatched junction bases numbered 4, after V lost 6 bases and J lost 5 bases. The chain's CDR3 is CASSWDSNNSPLHF. CDR3 DNA sequence: TGTGCCAGCAGCTGGGACAGTAATAATTCACCCCTCCACTTT. Full variable domain (missing parts from reference TRBV2 and TRBJ1-6): EPEVTQTPSHQVTQMGQEVILRCVPISNHLYFYWYRQILGQKVEFLVSFYNNEISEKSEIFDDQFSVERPDGSNFTLKIRSTKLEDSAMYFCASSWDSNNSPLHFGNGTRLTVT.

This clone is a singleton in its sample. The chain links TRBV7-9 to TRBJ2-7; D possibly corresponds to TRBD1 (6 bases). The germline CDR1 and CDR2 sequences are SEHNR and FQNEAQ (reference sequence). Trimming shortened V by 5 bases and J by 2 bases, and 13 bases separated the two germline ends. The CDR3 runs to 14 residues. CDR3: CASSTRGPPYEQYF. CDR3 bases: TGTGCCAGCAGCACCAGGGGCCCCCCCTACGAGCAGTACTTC. Full variable domain (remainder filled in from reference TRBV7-9 and TRBJ2-7): DTGVSQNPRHKITKRGQNVTFRCDPISEHNRLYWYRQTLGQGPEFLTYFQNEAQLEKSRLLSDRFSAERPKGSFSTLEIQRTEQGDSAMYLCASSTRGPPYEQYFGPGTRLTVT.

The J gene is TRBJ1-3, the V gene TRBV3-1 (or the pseudogene TRBV3-2); TRBD1 agrees at 7 bases. Per germline, CDR1 LGHDT and CDR2 YNNKEL (reference sequence). The length of the CDR3 is 15 residues. V gave up 4 bases and J gave up 9 bases; unmatched junction bases: 12. The CDR3 DNA is TGTGCCAGCAGCCGCCGGGACAGTTCCCGGGGCACCATATATTTT. Amino acid sequence: CASSRRDSSRGTIYF.

This clone was seen a few times. The chain uses TRBV7-9 and TRBJ1-5; D is unclear. Germline V gene sequence: CDR1 SEHNR, CDR2 FQNEAQ (reference sequence). This CDR3 has 12 residues. V was pared by 3 bases and J by 6 bases, with 6 bases between. The CDR3 bases are TGTGCCAGCAGCTTCGTCGGTCAGCCCCAGCATTTT. Translated, it gives CASSFVGQPQHF.

About this clone: The junction and the germline gene differ at one end; a read error may be behind it. CDR3 DNA: TGTGCCAGCAGCTTAGCTTCCAACGAGCAGTACTTC. Translation gives CASSLASNEQYF. The rearrangement uses TRBV12-3 or TRBV12-4 and TRBJ2-7; D call uncertain. The CDR3 has 12 amino acids.

The chain employs TRBV5-1 and TRBJ2-1; 10 nucleotides line up with TRBD2. V shed 5 bases, J shed 7 bases, and the junction held 6 bases outside the gene matches. There are 14 residues in the CDR3. Germline assignment: CDR1 SGHRS and CDR2 YFSETQ. CDR3 nucleotides: TGCGCCAGCAGGGAGCTAGCGGGAGTGAATGAGCAGTTCTTC. This gives the protein CASRELAGVNEQFF. Full variable domain (missing parts from reference TRBV5-1 and TRBJ2-1): KAGVTQTPRYLIKTRGQQVTLSCSPISGHRSVSWYQQTPGQGLQFLFEYFSETQRNKGNFPGRFSGRQFSNSRSEMNVSTLELGDSALYLCASRELAGVNEQFFGPGTRLTVL.

J is TRBJ2-1 and V is TRBV7-9; 8 bases line up with TRBD1. The CDR3 extends over 14 amino acids. Unmatched junction bases numbered 5, after V lost 2 bases and J lost 8 bases. Germline V gene lookup returns CDR1 SEHNR and CDR2 FQNEAQ (reference sequence). In DNA, the CDR3 is TGTGCCAGCAGCTTATCAGGGGGCAGAGATGAGCAGTTCTTC. Translated: CASSLSGGRDEQFF.

The genes are TRBV5-1 and TRBJ2-2; 8 nucleotides agree with TRBD2. The junction had 7 bases not matched to a gene; V was cut back by 1 base and J by 5 bases. CDR3 size: 16 residues. Germline V lookup: CDR1 SGHRS, CDR2 YFSETQ. DNA of the CDR3: TGCGCCAGCAGCTTGAGAGCGGGGGATGGGACCGGGGAGCTGTTTTTT. Its protein product is CASSLRAGDGTGELFF.

J is TRBJ1-2 and V is TRBV20-1, with unresolved D. The V gene's germline CDR1 is DFQATT and CDR2 SNEGSKA (reference sequence). V was cut by 3 bases and J by 0 bases, with 14 bases left in between. The CDR3 covers 15 residues. CDR3 in DNA: TGCAGTGCTAGTACGAGAGGGTATCCTAACTATGGCTACACCTTC. This translates into CSASTRGYPNYGYTF.

The V and J genes are TRBV19 and TRBJ2-7, with 8 positions matching TRBD1. The germline CDR1 and CDR2 sequences are LNHDA and SQIVND (reference sequence). V was clipped by 6 bases and J by 7 bases; unmatched bases: 5. CDR3 length equals 12 residues. The DNA for the CDR3 is TGTGCCAGTAGCCAGGGGGCCCGGGAGCAGTACTTC. It codes for CASSQGAREQYF.

V usage is TRBV3-1 (or the pseudogene TRBV3-2) and J usage is TRBJ1-6; D might be TRBD1 (5 bases). The length of the CDR3 is 13 residues. Deletions cut 4 bases from V and 6 bases from J, with 7 bases between. From germline, CDR1 is LGHDT and CDR2 YNNKEL (reference sequence). CDR3 DNA: TGTGCCAGCAGCCGGGGCAGTAATTCACCCCTCCACTTT. Translation gives CASSRGSNSPLHF.

The chain uses TRBV7-8 and TRBJ1-2, with TRBD1 matching over 9 bases. Germline V CDR1 and CDR2: SGHVS, FQNEAQ. This CDR3 has 14 residues. V gave up 5 bases and J gave up 4 bases; unmatched junction bases: 5. The CDR3 reads CASSPLQGAYGYTF. The DNA for the CDR3 is TGTGCCAGCAGCCCCCTACAGGGGGCCTATGGCTACACCTTC.

The rearrangement uses TRBV5-4 and TRBJ2-1; no definite D call. Germline values: CDR1 SGHNT, CDR2 YYREEE (reference sequence). Trimming left V 4 bases short and J 0 bases short, with 5 bases between. CDR3 length: 13 amino acids. CDR3 coding DNA: TGTGCCAGCAGCGCTAGCTCCTACAATGAGCAGTTCTTC. Translation: CASSASSYNEQFF.

The chain uses TRBV9 and TRBJ2-3, with 7 bases identical to TRBD2. The CDR3 sequence is 17 residues long. V was clipped by 4 bases and J by 5 bases; unmatched bases: 16. The germline gives CDR1 SGDLS, CDR2 YYNGEE. CDR3 in amino acids: CASSPLRGSGSGDTQYF. In DNA form, the CDR3 reads TGTGCCAGCAGCCCTCTGCGGGGGTCGGGAAGTGGAGATACGCAGTATTTT.

The rearrangement uses TRBV5-1 and TRBJ2-3; 10 bases fit TRBD2. Germline V CDR1 and CDR2: SGHRS, YFSETQ. V gave up 4 bases and J gave up 2 bases; unmatched junction bases: 19. The CDR3 contains 20 residues. The CDR3: CASSPTPQGGLAGVTDTQYF. The CDR3 nucleotides are TGCGCCAGCAGCCCTACCCCGCAGGGCGGGCTAGCGGGAGTCACAGATACGCAGTATTTT.

This clone was observed a few times. This chain uses TRBV6-2 or TRBV6-3 with TRBJ2-2, with D possibly being TRBD1 (6 bases). CDR1 is MNHEY and CDR2 is SVGEGT in the germline V gene. This CDR3 spans 17 amino acids. V was cut by 1 base and J by 1 base, with 13 bases left in between. CDR3 amino acids: CASSYLLQGLNTGELFF. The CDR3 DNA follows: TGTGCCAGCAGTTACTTACTTCAGGGGCTGAACACCGGGGAGCTGTTTTTT.

The rearrangement links TRBV5-1 to TRBJ2-4; 7 bases are shared with TRBD1. V shed 0 bases and J 6 bases; nucleotides not matched to a gene: 0. This CDR3 spans 13 amino acids. CDR1 SGHRS and CDR2 YFSETQ come from the germline V gene. The CDR3 sequence is CASSLGDRNIQYF. The CDR3 nucleotides read TGCGCCAGCAGCTTGGGGGACAGAAACATTCAGTACTTC.

The V and J genes are TRBV11-3 and TRBJ2-1; 8 bases fit TRBD1. CDR3 length: 17 residues. Germline assignment: CDR1 SGHNT and CDR2 YENEEA. V was clipped by 1 base and J by 4 bases; unmatched bases: 9. CDR3 nucleotide sequence: TGTGCCAGCAGCTTAGCCTTACAGGGGGGAGGTTACAATGAGCAGTTCTTC. This translates into CASSLALQGGGYNEQFF.

This chain joins TRBV2 and TRBJ2-1; D not resolved. Germline CDR1 SNHLY, CDR2 FYNNEI. CDR3 length equals 14 residues. Trimming cost V 4 bases and J 9 bases, with 16 bases left between them. This chain's CDR3 is CASSVYFTSGEQFF. The CDR3 nucleotides read TGTGCCAGCAGTGTTTACTTTACGTCGGGTGAGCAGTTCTTC.